The rows below give T cell receptor beta chains drawn from one sample of a study of T cell repertoires in ileal Crohn's disease. Method: immunoSEQ multiplex PCR; TCRdb's copy keeps in-frame clones and lacks some. The sample includes 5,000 or so clones, about nine tenths of them seen just once. The sequenced material came from ileal tissue. The receptors shown here come from an adult with Crohn's disease. Both conserved end residues are part of each CDR3. D genes are given only for firm matches. Only part of the rows carry a size: once, few, many, or a class if the clone is expanded.

d_gene	v_gene	j_gene	abundance	CDR3nt	CDR3aa
NA	TRBV7-6	TRBJ2-7	NA	TGTGCCAGCAGCCGCGGCGGCTACGAGCAGTACTTC	CASSRGGYEQYF
NA	TRBV10-3	TRBJ2-7	few	TGTGCCATCAGTGAGACAGGGCTCTACGAGCAGTACTTC	CAISETGLYEQYF
NA	TRBV6-6	TRBJ2-3	NA	TGTGCCAGCAGTTACCTAGGCTCTGTGGCAGATACGCAGTATTTT	CASSYLGSVADTQYF
TRBD1	TRBV5-1	TRBJ2-1	NA	TGCGCCAGCGCCCAAGGGGGGACAGGGACCCACAATGAGCAGTTCTTC	CASAQGGTGTHNEQFF
TRBD2	TRBV4-2	TRBJ2-3	NA	TGTGCCAGCAGCCAAGTCGGTAAGGGACTACTCACAGATACGCAGTATTTT	CASSQVGKGLLTDTQYF
TRBD2	TRBV4-2	TRBJ2-3	once	TGTGCCAGCAGCCAGGACGGACTAGCGGGGGACGGGGTTAAAGATACGCAGTATTTT	CASSQDGLAGDGVKDTQYF
NA	TRBV2	TRBJ2-2	NA	TGTGCCAGCAGTGGTTCCAGTGGGGAGCTGTTTTTT	CASSGSSGELFF
TRBD2	TRBV15	TRBJ2-7	NA	TGTGCCACCAGCAGAGAGTCGGGGGGGGGCTCCTACGAGCAGTACTTC	CATSRESGGGSYEQYF
NA	TRBV7-8	TRBJ1-4	NA	TGTGCCAGCAGCTTTTCGGGGTTTTCAACTAATGAAAAACTGTTTTTT	CASSFSGFSTNEKLFF
TRBD2	TRBV15	TRBJ2-1	NA	TGTGCCACCTTAGGCGGGGGGGCCTATGAGCAGTTCTTC	CATLGGGAYEQFF
TRBD1	TRBV5-1	TRBJ1-1	NA	TGCGCCAGCAGCTCGGGACAGAGAAACATGAACACTGAAGCTTTCTTT	CASSSGQRNMNTEAFF
TRBD1	TRBV9	TRBJ1-4	NA	TGTGCCAGCAGCGTTACAGGGGGATCGGGTGAAAAACTGTTTTTT	CASSVTGGSGEKLFF
NA	TRBV2	TRBJ1-5	NA	TGTGCCAGCAGTGAACAGAGCGATCAGCCCCAGCATTTT	CASSEQSDQPQHF
NA	TRBV7-2	TRBJ2-6	NA	TGTGCCAGCAGCTTAGTTTCGGGCTCTGGGGCCAACGTCCTGACTTTC	CASSLVSGSGANVLTF
NA	TRBV6-5	TRBJ2-3	NA	TGTGCCAGCAGTTACTCCAGGGGAGATACGCAGTATTTT	CASSYSRGDTQYF
TRBD2	TRBV20-1	TRBJ2-7	once	TGCAGTGCTAGTGCGGGAGACGAGCAGTACTTC	CSASAGDEQYF
TRBD2	TRBV9	TRBJ2-1	NA	TGTGCCAGCAGCGTCTTTAGCGGGGGTGTTTCCTACAATGAGCAGTTCTTC	CASSVFSGGVSYNEQFF
TRBD1	TRBV10-3	TRBJ2-1	NA	TGTGCCACCAAAACAGGGGGTAGCTCCTACAATGAGCAGTTCTTC	CATKTGGSSYNEQFF
TRBD1	TRBV2	TRBJ2-5	NA	TGTGCCAGCAGTAAAGACAGGGGAGAGACCCAGTACTTC	CASSKDRGETQYF
TRBD1	TRBV29-1	TRBJ2-3	few	TGCAGCGGGTCCCAGGGGGCGCTTAAAGATACGCAGTATTTT	CSGSQGALKDTQYF
NA	TRBV28	TRBJ1-6	NA	TGTGCCAGCAGTTTACCCGGGACACTCTATAATTCACCCCTCCACTTT	CASSLPGTLYNSPLHF
NA	TRBV11-2	TRBJ2-2	few	TGTGCCAGCTCCAAACAGGGCACCGGGGAGCTGTTTTTT	CASSKQGTGELFF
NA	TRBV21-1	TRBJ1-2	once	TGTGCCAGCAGCAAAGGCGAATGGGCAGGGGTCAACTATGGCTACACCTTC	CASSKGEWAGVNYGYTF
NA	TRBV2	TRBJ1-2	NA	TGTGCCAGCAGTGAATGGGCGACAAGCTATGGCTACACCTTC	CASSEWATSYGYTF
TRBD1	TRBV27	TRBJ2-2	NA	TGTGCCAGCAGTTTGCAGGGACAGGGGGTGACCGGGGAGCTGTTTTTT	CASSLQGQGVTGELFF
NA	TRBV10-3	TRBJ1-1	NA	TGTGCCATCAGTGATCGAGGGGGGAACACTGAAGCTTTCTTT	CAISDRGGNTEAFF
NA	TRBV4-3	TRBJ2-5	NA	TGCGCCAGCAGCATGGGTGCGGGGAAACAAGAGACCCAGTACTTC	CASSMGAGKQETQYF
TRBD2	TRBV10-3	TRBJ2-1	NA	TGTGCCATCAGTGCCCTAGCGGGGGGGCGGGGAGATGAGCAGTTCTTC	CAISALAGGRGDEQFF
TRBD2	TRBV30	TRBJ2-5	NA	TGTGCCTGGAGTGAAACTAGCGGTCAAGAGACCCAGTACTTC	CAWSETSGQETQYF
NA	TRBV2	TRBJ2-3	NA	TGTGCCAGCAGTTCCCAGACTATCACAGATACGCAGTATTTT	CASSSQTITDTQYF
NA	TRBV19	TRBJ1-2	NA	TGTGCCACTACCGAATCGACAGCTACGCTACAGGGCTACACCTTC	CATTESTATLQGYTF
TRBD2	TRBV5-4	TRBJ2-3	NA	TGTGCCAGCAGCTTGGATACGTCTAGCGGTAGCACAGATACGCAGTATTTT	CASSLDTSSGSTDTQYF
TRBD1	TRBV15	TRBJ1-6	NA	TGTGCCACCAGCAGAGGGGACAGGGGTAATTCACCCCTCCACTTT	CATSRGDRGNSPLHF
TRBD1	TRBV28	TRBJ2-5	NA	TGTGCCACCCAGGACAGGGGGAAGACCCAGTACTTC	CATQDRGKTQYF
NA	TRBV7-2	TRBJ2-7	NA	TGTGCCAGCAGCTTAGCCCTGAGCTCCTACGAGCAGTACTTC	CASSLALSSYEQYF
NA	TRBV7-2	TRBJ1-1	NA	TGTGCCAGCATTTCGGCCAGGACTGAAGCTTTCTTT	CASISARTEAFF
NA	TRBV6-1	TRBJ2-7	NA	TGTGCCAGCAGTGAAGGAAGACAGGTCCACTCCTACGAGCAGTACTTC	CASSEGRQVHSYEQYF
TRBD1	TRBV29-1	TRBJ2-7	NA	TGCAGCGTTGATAAGGGGACAGGGTTAAGGAACGAGCAGTACTTC	CSVDKGTGLRNEQYF
NA	TRBV18	TRBJ1-6	NA	TGTGCCAGCTCACATCCGTGGTTTAATCCAACAGCTTCCTATAATTCACCCCTCCACTTT	CASSHPWFNPTASYNSPLHF
NA	TRBV6-6	TRBJ1-2	NA	TGTGCCAGCAGCGACAGCAGGAACTATGGCTACACCTTC	CASSDSRNYGYTF
TRBD1	TRBV7-2	TRBJ2-2	NA	TGTGCCTCACGACAGGGGGACACCGGGGAGCTGTTTTTT	CASRQGDTGELFF
TRBD1	TRBV30	TRBJ2-3	NA	TGTGCCTGGAGGAGACAGGGCATCAGCACAGATACGCAGTATTTT	CAWRRQGISTDTQYF
TRBD1	TRBV27	TRBJ2-4	NA	TGTGCCAGCTGGACAGGGACCAAAAACATTCAGTACTTC	CASWTGTKNIQYF
NA	TRBV19	TRBJ1-5	NA	TGTGCCAGTAGGAGAGGGGTAGCGGGCAATCAGCCCCAGCATTTT	CASRRGVAGNQPQHF
NA	TRBV5-1	TRBJ2-3	NA	TGCGCCAGCAGCTTGGGAGACAGGACCACAGATACGCAGTATTTT	CASSLGDRTTDTQYF
TRBD2	TRBV7-3	TRBJ2-1	NA	TGTGCCAGCAGCGCTATAGCGGGGGCATACAATGAGCAGTTCTTC	CASSAIAGAYNEQFF
NA	TRBV28	TRBJ1-4	NA	TGTGCCAGCAGCCTGACAGGCATAAATGAAAAACTGTTTTTT	CASSLTGINEKLFF
TRBD1	TRBV5-1	TRBJ2-1	NA	TGCGCCAGCAGCTCGGGACAGACCTACAATGAGCAGTTCTTC	CASSSGQTYNEQFF
TRBD1	TRBV11-2	TRBJ1-2	NA	TGTGCCAGCAGCTTAGTACAGGGGGCGTATGGCTACACCTTC	CASSLVQGAYGYTF
NA	TRBV28	TRBJ2-7	NA	TGTGCCAGCAGGCCTGCCTCGGGGGGCTCCTCCTACGAGCAGTACTTC	CASRPASGGSSYEQYF
TRBD1	TRBV18	TRBJ1-1	NA	TGTGCCAGCTCAGATCGGACAGGGAGGACTGAAGCTTTCTTT	CASSDRTGRTEAFF
NA	TRBV27	TRBJ2-7	NA	TGTGCCAGCAGTCCCCCGGGGGTCACCTACGAGCAGTACTTC	CASSPPGVTYEQYF